Here is one TCR beta chain with its context. Antigen: not known. This entry comes from a study of identical twins. Addition of a universal primer site occurred through template switching, and cDNA carried unique molecular identifiers. TCRdb re-called the 5' RACE reads with MiXCR, one entry per CDR3 protein. In the table there are 690,000 or so distinct CDR3 sequences, under 9% of which are singletons. The donors were all healthy and Caucasian. General study results and limits: Cord blood beta clonotypes that were abundant carried fewer insertions, and memory repertoires showed no such trend.

This CDR3 has 14 residues. Germline V gene lookup returns CDR1 SNHLY and CDR2 FYNNEI. V was cut by 4 bases and J by 3 bases, with 11 bases left in between. The data also belong to a second study, concerning yellow fever vaccine responses in identical twins. That publication notes: Vaccine-induced T cell responses in twins were reportedly observed to appear partly convergent, partly personalized.

The receptor was isolated from a woman aged 18-30 years in good health. The chain recombines TRBV2 with TRBJ2-3; maybe TRBD2 (5 bases). The sample comprised PBMCs. CDR3 sequence: CASSVVLATDTQYF. The CDR3 region has the DNA TGTGCCAGCAGTGTGGTCCTAGCAACAGATACGCAGTATTTT.